This T cell receptor beta chain was retrieved from a study of Graves' ophthalmopathy and Graves' hyperthyroidism. As the template, RNA transcripts were used to amplify TCR beta CDR3 regions. Second-round multiplex PCR followed a first-round RT-PCR using HTBI primers. TCRdb fed the multiplex PCR reads into MiXCR, producing one record per CDR3 protein. The table lists 200,000 to 250,000 distinct CDR3 sequences, about 46% of them singletons. In donors with ophthalmopathy, activity was moderate-to-severe, with CAS ≥3, NOSPECS ≥4 and duration under 3 months. The PBMCs used were ones drawn from around 10 ml of fresh peripheral blood. This clonotype was counted only a few times. This CDR3 has 13 residues. Unmatched junction bases numbered 5, after V lost 3 bases and J lost 3 bases. Germline CDR1 SQVTM, CDR2 ANQGSEA.

The chain couples TRBV29-1 to TRBJ2-7, with 7 bases lining up with TRBD1. The sample consisted of peripheral blood. The source of this sequence is an adult man with Graves' ophthalmopathy. CDR3 sequence (DNA): TGCAGCGTTGAGACAGGGCTGGGCTACGAGCAGTACTTC. Residues: CSVETGLGYEQYF.